The present T cell receptor beta chain was sequenced within a study of cytomegalovirus exposure and HLA in healthy donors. Study overall: A prior study identified 117 million unique TCR beta sequences from about 179 million T cells.

Germline CDR1 and CDR2: SGHRS and YFSETQ. The CDR3 sequence is 16 residues long. Trimming stripped 0 bases from V and 1 base from J, with 8 bases between. Overall study results and limits: Later analysis demonstrated an association between a missense DCLRE1C variant and TCR beta V- and J-gene trimming. HLA-A and HLA-B allele assignments for most subjects were reportedly predicted accurately using TCR beta sequences.

As regards this clone: As yet, its antigen is unknown.

PCR primers comprised 60 Vbeta and 13 Jbeta primers. Sequencing was performed with immunoSEQ multiplex PCR; in TCRdb, only in-frame clones are kept and a portion is missing. This sample carries 150,000 to 180,000 clones, 65% to 80% of them seen once, and the ten largest clones take under 4.5%. The chain employs TRBV5-1 and TRBJ2-6, with no clear D. The sample was PBMCs. This clonotype originated in a woman aged 40 to 49 in good health and CMV-seronegative. The CDR3: CASSLAAGSGANVLTF. CDR3 coding DNA: TGCGCCAGCAGCTTGGCCGCCGGGTCTGGGGCCAACGTCCTGACTTTC.